The 25 T cell receptor beta chains below all came from one sample that was sequenced in a study of T cell changes during pregnancy in multiple sclerosis. Profiled with immunoSEQ multiplex PCR; TCRdb holds only in-frame clones, not every one. The table has tens of thousands of clones, around nine tenths seen once. The source material was CD4+ T cells from peripheral blood mononuclear cells, sampled before pregnancy. These receptors all stem from a female donor with multiple sclerosis, enrolled in a pregnancy study.

V usage is TRBV27 and J usage is TRBJ1-1, with a weak D call TRBD1 (5 bases). The CDR3 consists of 13 residues. The V and J ends lost 5 bases and 1 base respectively, with 8 bases between them. Germline V gene sequence: CDR1 MNHEY, CDR2 SMNVEV (reference sequence). CDR3 nucleotide sequence: TGTGCCAGCAGTGTGACAGCGAACACTGAAGCTTTCTTT. This encodes CASSVTANTEAFF.

The genes are TRBV11-3 and TRBJ2-5; 8 bases fit TRBD2. The CDR3 is made up of 15 amino acids. Trimming cost V 1 base and J 1 base; bases outside gene matches: 2. In germline, CDR1 is SGHNT, CDR2 YENEEA. The CDR3 loop is CASSLAAGGQETQYF. The CDR3 DNA follows: TGTGCCAGCAGCTTAGCGGCGGGGGGCCAAGAGACCCAGTACTTC.

The J gene is TRBJ1-1, the V gene TRBV6-5, with unresolved D. This CDR3 spans 14 amino acids. Trimming cost V 0 bases and J 10 bases, with 15 bases left between them. Germline CDR1 and CDR2: MNHEY and SVGAGI. CDR3 loop: CASSYSFRGVGAFF. CDR3 sequence (DNA): TGTGCCAGCAGTTACTCTTTCCGCGGGGTGGGAGCTTTCTTT.

CDR3 sequence reads: CASSPQGASYNEQFF. CDR3 bases: TGTGCCAGCAGTCCACAGGGGGCCTCCTACAATGAGCAGTTCTTC. The chain links TRBV2 to TRBJ2-1, with 9 bases fitting TRBD1. CDR1 SNHLY and CDR2 FYNNEI come from the germline V gene. This CDR3 region has 15 residues. V was clipped by 5 bases and J by 0 bases; unmatched bases: 2.

The chain is built from TRBV7-6 and TRBJ2-3; TRBD2 is a possible D gene (6 bases). This CDR3 spans 16 amino acids. Germline values: CDR1 SGHVS, CDR2 FNYEAQ. Trimming removed 5 bases from V and 0 bases from J, with 15 bases in between. CDR3 in amino acids: CASSPLNSGSTDTQYF. CDR3 in DNA: TGTGCCAGCAGCCCCCTAAATAGCGGAAGCACAGATACGCAGTATTTT.

Only a few counts were recorded for this clone. The rearrangement links TRBV28 to TRBJ1-2, with D possibly being TRBD1 (6 bases). Germline V CDR1 and CDR2: MDHEN, SYDVKM. Trimming stripped 4 bases from V and 7 bases from J, with 16 bases between. The CDR3 spans 14 residues. This CDR3 reads CASSSYREWVGYTF. DNA for the CDR3: TGTGCCAGCAGTTCTTACAGGGAGTGGGTTGGCTACACCTTC.

The chain recombines TRBV28 with TRBJ2-1; 8 bases map to TRBD2. This CDR3 comprises 13 residues. Trimming at V came to 11 bases and at J to 7 bases, leaving 10 bases not matched to a gene. Germline lookup yields CDR1 MDHEN and CDR2 SYDVKM. As DNA, the CDR3 is TGTGCCTACGGGGGGGAATCGACTAATGAGCAGTTCTTC. Amino acid sequence: CAYGGESTNEQFF.

This rearrangement joins TRBV5-1 to TRBJ1-6; D not resolved. V lost 4 bases to trimming and J lost 0 bases, with 5 bases between them. This CDR3 region has 14 residues. Germline loops: CDR1 SGHRS, CDR2 YFSETQ. The CDR3 loop is CASSPSSYNSPLHF. CDR3 sequence (DNA): TGCGCCAGCAGCCCGAGCTCCTATAATTCACCCCTCCACTTT. Together with reference TRBV5-1 and TRBJ1-6, the CDR3 gives the full variable domain: KAGVTQTPRYLIKTRGQQVTLSCSPISGHRSVSWYQQTPGQGLQFLFEYFSETQRNKGNFPGRFSGRQFSNSRSEMNVSTLELGDSALYLCASSPSSYNSPLHFGNGTRLTVT.

The chain joins TRBV6-6 to TRBJ1-2, with TRBD1 as a possible D gene (6 bases). CDR3 length: 12 amino acids. The V gene's germline CDR1 is MNHNY and CDR2 SVGAGI (reference sequence). Trimming removed 0 bases at V and 7 bases at J, with 6 bases between. The DNA of the CDR3 is TGTGCCAGCAGTTACTCAGGGGGTGGCTACACCTTC. Translating gives CASSYSGGGYTF.

The gene calls are TRBV7-3 and TRBJ2-3; the match to TRBD2 covers 7 bases. The J segment lost 2 bases and the V segment lost 1 base, leaving 9 bases of the junction unmatched. The CDR3 runs to 17 residues. The germline CDR1 and CDR2 sequences are SGHTA and FQGTGA. CDR3 in DNA: TGTGCCAGCAGCTTAAAGGCAGCGGGGCTCACCACAGATACGCAGTATTTT. It codes for CASSLKAAGLTTDTQYF.

The V gene is TRBV29-1, the J gene TRBJ1-2; the D gene is possibly TRBD1 (5 bases). V dropped 5 bases and J dropped 7 bases, with 14 bases sitting between them. CDR3 length equals 12 residues. Per the germline V gene, CDR1 is SQVTM and CDR2 is ANQGSEA. CDR3 region: CSVSRSQGGYTF. Here the CDR3 DNA reads TGCAGCGTTTCCCGTTCCCAGGGTGGCTACACCTTC.

V is TRBV4-1 and J is TRBJ1-2; D unresolved. Trimming took 1 base from V and 8 from J, leaving 20 bases between them. From germline, CDR1 is MGHRA and CDR2 YSYEKL. The CDR3 spans 16 residues. The CDR3 spells CASSQGVAGALGGYTF. The CDR3 DNA reads TGCGCCAGCAGCCAAGGGGTAGCCGGAGCTTTAGGAGGCTACACCTTC.

The rearrangement links TRBV5-4 to TRBJ2-6, with D perhaps matching TRBD1 (6 bases). This CDR3 has 15 amino acids. The germline V gene has CDR1 SGHNT and CDR2 YYREEE (reference sequence). Trimming pared 0 bases from V and 4 bases from J, leaving 8 bases between. The CDR3 DNA reads as TGTGCCAGCAGCTTGGGGGGGCAGGGGGCCAACGTCCTGACTTTC. It is translated as CASSLGGQGANVLTF.

This clone was detected a few times. The chain links TRBV14 to TRBJ2-5; 7 bases line up with TRBD1. J gave up 7 bases and V 3 bases, and 8 bases lay outside the gene matches. The CDR3 is made up of 14 amino acids. Germline V gene data show CDR1 as SGHDN and CDR2 as FVKESK. The CDR3 nucleotides are TGTGCCAGCAGCCATGACAGGGACCGGGGGACCCAGTACTTC. This encodes CASSHDRDRGTQYF.

V and J are TRBV2 and TRBJ1-6; maybe TRBD1 (6 bases). The length of the CDR3 is 15 residues. Trimming pared 6 bases from V and 9 bases from J, leaving 18 bases between. Germline V gene lookup returns CDR1 SNHLY and CDR2 FYNNEI. CDR3 nucleotides: TGTGCCAGCAGCCCCGGGGGGGGGCAAGGTTCACCCCTCCACTTT. It translates to CASSPGGGQGSPLHF.

This clone was detected once. V usage is TRBV7-2 and J usage is TRBJ1-2; D is uncertain. Germline lookup yields CDR1 SGHTA and CDR2 FQGNSA. The germline V and J ends were trimmed by 1 base and 4 bases, with 10 bases remaining between them. The CDR3 is 14 amino acids. The CDR3 is CASSLVIAAYGYTF. The CDR3 coding sequence is TGTGCCAGCAGCTTAGTCATAGCAGCCTATGGCTACACCTTC.

The chain's CDR3 is CAIAGGGRNTIYF. The DNA of the CDR3 is TGTGCCATTGCAGGGGGTGGACGAAACACCATATATTTT. This chain connects TRBV10-3 to TRBJ1-3, with TRBD1 matching 7 bases. With V trimmed by 9 bases and J by 5 bases, 7 bases remained unmatched. There are 13 residues in the CDR3. Germline lookup yields CDR1 ENHRY and CDR2 SYGVKD.

This chain links TRBV6-4 with TRBJ1-2, with 7 bases identical to TRBD1. This CDR3 has 15 amino acids. V shed 5 bases and J 4 bases; nucleotides not matched to a gene: 10. Germline CDR1 is MRHNA and CDR2 is SNTAGT. The CDR3 spells CASSYGPQGSYGYTF. The DNA of the CDR3 is TGTGCCAGCAGTTACGGACCACAGGGGAGCTATGGCTACACCTTC.

The J gene is TRBJ2-1, the V gene TRBV7-8; D perhaps matches TRBD2 (5 bases). Germline CDR1 and CDR2: SGHVS and FQNEAQ. V was clipped by 1 base and J by 0 bases, with 7 bases between them. The length of the CDR3 is 15 residues. CDR3 DNA sequence: TGTGCCAGCAGCTTAGTCGCGGGCTCCTACAATGAGCAGTTCTTC. It specifies CASSLVAGSYNEQFF.

J is TRBJ2-6 and V is TRBV15, with TRBD1 matching 9 bases. The CDR3 contains 20 residues. J lost 0 bases, V lost 0 bases, and 9 bases had no gene match. CDR1 is LNHNV, CDR2 YYDKDF, per germline (reference sequence). Here the CDR3 reads CATSRDSWDRDLSGANVLTF. The DNA of the CDR3 is TGTGCCACCAGCAGAGATTCGTGGGACAGGGATCTCTCTGGGGCCAACGTCCTGACTTTC.

The V call is TRBV11-3, the J call TRBJ2-1, with 7 bases lining up with TRBD1. Germline CDR1 reads SGHNT; CDR2 reads YENEEA. The CDR3 has 17 amino acids. J was trimmed by 3 bases and V by 4 bases; bases with no gene match: 12. Here the CDR3 DNA reads TGTGCCAGCAGCTCCAGTAAGAGACAGGGACACTACAATGAGCAGTTCTTC. Protein sequence: CASSSSKRQGHYNEQFF.

J is TRBJ2-7 and V is TRBV18; D is possibly TRBD1 (5 bases). Trimming removed 2 bases from V and 4 bases from J, with 6 bases in between. The germline CDR1 and CDR2 sequences are KGHSH and LQKENI. CDR3 length equals 12 residues. DNA for the CDR3: TGTGCCAGCTCACCAGCAGGGTACGAGCAGTACTTC. The encoded protein is CASSPAGYEQYF.

V and J are TRBV4-1 and TRBJ1-2; D remains unclear. The CDR3 is 13 residues long. Germline values: CDR1 MGHRA, CDR2 YSYEKL. The V end was cut by 4 bases, the J end by 8 bases, with 14 bases between. The CDR3 bases are TGCGCCAGCAGCCCACAGCATCAGGTCGGCTACACCTTC. Amino acids: CASSPQHQVGYTF.

The chain combines TRBV29-1 with TRBJ2-1, with TRBD1 identical over 8 bases. J was trimmed by 3 bases and V by 4 bases; bases with no gene match: 8. This CDR3 comprises 15 residues. Germline V lookup: CDR1 SQVTM, CDR2 ANQGSEA. CDR3 in DNA: TGCAGCGTTGGGAGTGGGACAGGTGGCTACAATGAGCAGTTCTTC. Amino acid sequence: CSVGSGTGGYNEQFF.

The chain recombines TRBV19 with TRBJ2-6; no definite D call. Germline CDR1 and CDR2: LNHDA and SQIVND (reference sequence). V gave up 6 bases and J gave up 0 bases, with 6 bases separating them. The CDR3 is made up of 14 amino acids. CDR3 amino acids: CASRSSSGANVLTF. The CDR3 DNA follows: TGTGCCAGTAGGAGTAGCTCTGGGGCCAACGTCCTGACTTTC. Full variable domain (remainder filled in from reference TRBV19 and TRBJ2-6): DGGITQSPKYLFRKEGQNVTLSCEQNLNHDAMYWYRQDPGQGLRLIYYSQIVNDFQKGDIAEGYSVSREKKESFPLTVTSAQKNPTAFYLCASRSSSGANVLTFGAGSRLTVL.